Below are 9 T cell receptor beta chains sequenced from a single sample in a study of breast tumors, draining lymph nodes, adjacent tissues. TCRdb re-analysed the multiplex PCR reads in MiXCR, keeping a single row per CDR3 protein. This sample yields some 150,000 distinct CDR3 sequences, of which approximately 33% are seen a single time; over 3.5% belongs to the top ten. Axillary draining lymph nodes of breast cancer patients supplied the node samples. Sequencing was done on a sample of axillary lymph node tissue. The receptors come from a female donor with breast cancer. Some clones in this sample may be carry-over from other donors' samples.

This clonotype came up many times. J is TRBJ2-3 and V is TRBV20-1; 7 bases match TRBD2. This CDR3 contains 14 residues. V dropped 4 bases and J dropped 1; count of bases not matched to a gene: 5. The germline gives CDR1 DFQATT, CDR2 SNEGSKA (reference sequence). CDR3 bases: TGCAGTGCTATGAAGGCGGGGGGCACAGATACGCAGTATTTT. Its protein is CSAMKAGGTDTQYF.

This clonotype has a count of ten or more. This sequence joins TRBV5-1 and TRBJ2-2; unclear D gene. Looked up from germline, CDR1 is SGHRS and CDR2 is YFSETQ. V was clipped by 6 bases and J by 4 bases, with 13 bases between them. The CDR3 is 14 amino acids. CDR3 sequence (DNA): TGCGCCAGCACAACAGTGCCCGGCACCGGGGAGCTGTTTTTT. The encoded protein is CASTTVPGTGELFF. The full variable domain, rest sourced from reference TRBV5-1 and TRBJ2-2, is KAGVTQTPRYLIKTRGQQVTLSCSPISGHRSVSWYQQTPGQGLQFLFEYFSETQRNKGNFPGRFSGRQFSNSRSEMNVSTLELGDSALYLCASTTVPGTGELFFGEGSRLTVL.

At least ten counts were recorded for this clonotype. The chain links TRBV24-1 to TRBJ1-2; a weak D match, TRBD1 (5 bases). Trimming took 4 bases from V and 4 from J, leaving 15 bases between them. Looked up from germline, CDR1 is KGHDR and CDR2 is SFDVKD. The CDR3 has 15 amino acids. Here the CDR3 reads CATSDPSGGGYGYTF. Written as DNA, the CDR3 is TGTGCCACCAGTGACCCTTCCGGGGGAGGCTATGGCTACACCTTC.

As DNA, the CDR3 is TGTGCCAGCGGGGACATACTTAGCACAGATACGCAGTATTTT. Translated, it gives CASGDILSTDTQYF. J is TRBJ2-3 and V is TRBV2, with D possibly matching TRBD1 (6 bases). The CDR3 runs 14 residues. Trimming took off 8 bases at V and 0 bases at J, with 12 bases between the two ends. Germline loops: CDR1 SNHLY, CDR2 FYNNEI. Full variable domain (missing parts from reference TRBV2 and TRBJ2-3): EPEVTQTPSHQVTQMGQEVILRCVPISNHLYFYWYRQILGQKVEFLVSFYNNEISEKSEIFDDQFSVERPDGSNFTLKIRSTKLEDSAMYFCASGDILSTDTQYFGPGTRLTVL.

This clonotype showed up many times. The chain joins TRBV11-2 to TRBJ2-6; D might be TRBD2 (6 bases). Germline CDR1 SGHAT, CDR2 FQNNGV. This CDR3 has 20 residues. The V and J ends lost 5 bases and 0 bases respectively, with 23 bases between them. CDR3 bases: TGTGCCAGCAGCCCTGGGCCCAGAGCGGGTGCCAACTCTGGGGCCAACGTCCTGACTTTC. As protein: CASSPGPRAGANSGANVLTF.

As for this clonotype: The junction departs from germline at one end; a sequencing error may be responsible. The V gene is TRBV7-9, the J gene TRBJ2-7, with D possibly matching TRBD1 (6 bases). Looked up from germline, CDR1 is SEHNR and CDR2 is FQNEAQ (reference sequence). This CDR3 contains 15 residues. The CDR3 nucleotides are TGTGCCAGCAGAGGGAGAGGGGGTAAAGCACACGAGCAGTATTTC. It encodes CASRGRGGKAHEQYF.

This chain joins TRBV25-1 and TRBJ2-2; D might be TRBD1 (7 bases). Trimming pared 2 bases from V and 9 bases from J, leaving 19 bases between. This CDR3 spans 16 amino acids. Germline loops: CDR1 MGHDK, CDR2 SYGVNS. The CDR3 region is CASSEEVAGGRRELFF. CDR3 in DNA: TGTGCCAGCAGTGAAGAAGTCGCAGGGGGGCGAAGGGAGCTGTTTTTT. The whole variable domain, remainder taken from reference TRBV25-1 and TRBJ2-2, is EADIYQTPRYLVIGTGKKITLECSQTMGHDKMYWYQQDPGMELHLIHYSYGVNSTEKGDLSSESTVSRIRTEHFPLTLESARPSHTSQYLCASSEEVAGGRRELFFGEGSRLTVL.

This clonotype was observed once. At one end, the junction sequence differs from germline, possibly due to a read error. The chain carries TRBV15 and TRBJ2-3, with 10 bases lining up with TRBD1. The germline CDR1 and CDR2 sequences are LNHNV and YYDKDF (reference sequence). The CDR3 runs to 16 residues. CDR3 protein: CAASIGQGGSTDTQYF. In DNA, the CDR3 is TGTGCCGCCAGCATTGGACAGGGGGGAAGCACAGATACACAGTATTTT.

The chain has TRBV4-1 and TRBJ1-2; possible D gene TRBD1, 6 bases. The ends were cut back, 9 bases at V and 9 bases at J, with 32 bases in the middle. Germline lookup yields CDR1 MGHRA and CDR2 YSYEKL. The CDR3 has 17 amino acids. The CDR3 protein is CASAMGGAGNIEGSYTF. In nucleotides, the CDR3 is TGCGCCAGTGCTATGGGGGGCGCGGGCAATATTGAAGGCAGCTACACCTTC.